Shown below are 20 T cell receptor beta chains from a single sample sequenced in a study of response to subunit inactivated influenza vaccine. TCRdb ran MiXCR on the RT-PCR reads and lists one entry per CDR3 protein. This table has 500,000 to 600,000 distinct CDR3 sequences, approximately 15% appearing once. Here the sequenced sample was PBMCs from blood, taken 12 days after vaccination. The receptors originated from a middle-aged man who received an inactivated influenza vaccine.

The gene calls are TRBV5-1 and TRBJ2-2; 7 nucleotides line up with TRBD1. Germline V gives CDR1 SGHRS, CDR2 YFSETQ. The CDR3 sequence is 16 residues long. The ends lost 4 bases at V and 0 bases at J; junction bases unmatched: 6. CDR3 DNA: TGCGCCAGCAGCCCAAGGACAGGCACGAACACCGGGGAGCTGTTTTTT. The encoded protein is CASSPRTGTNTGELFF.

The rearrangement links TRBV11-3 to TRBJ2-1; TRBD2 matches at 13 bases. Trimming took 6 bases from V and 7 from J; bases not matched to a gene: 12. Germline CDR1 is SGHNT and CDR2 is YENEEA. The CDR3 is 17 amino acids. The CDR3 loop is CASSPPPGTSGKNEQFF. The CDR3, as DNA: TGTGCCAGCAGTCCCCCTCCGGGGACTAGCGGGAAGAATGAGCAGTTCTTC.

This clonotype was counted at least ten times. The chain links TRBV6-1 to TRBJ2-5; D may be TRBD1 (5 bases). Trimming removed 5 bases at V and 5 bases at J, with 15 bases between. This CDR3 has 14 residues. Germline lookup yields CDR1 MNHNS and CDR2 SASEGT. The CDR3 sequence: CASSRGRMEETQYF. CDR3 sequence (DNA): TGTGCCAGCAGTAGGGGCAGAATGGAGGAGACCCAGTACTTC.

This clonotype has just a few counts. The chain joins TRBV11-2 to TRBJ2-2; D perhaps matches TRBD1 (6 bases). Germline V lookup: CDR1 SGHAT, CDR2 FQNNGV. The CDR3 has 14 amino acids. Trimming stripped 6 bases from V and 6 bases from J, with 14 bases between. The CDR3 DNA reads as TGTGCCAGCAGGGGAATGGACAGCCCCGGGGAGCTGTTTTTT. This gives the protein CASRGMDSPGELFF.

The rearrangement links TRBV4-3 to TRBJ2-7; 8 nucleotides agree with TRBD1. V shed 0 bases and J 0 bases; nucleotides not matched to a gene: 4. The CDR3 sequence is 16 residues long. CDR1 and CDR2 (germline): LGHNA, YSLEER. This CDR3 reads CASSQELDRDSYEQYF. The CDR3 nucleotides are TGCGCCAGCAGCCAAGAACTGGACAGGGACTCCTACGAGCAGTACTTC.

The rearrangement uses TRBV9 and TRBJ2-3, with no clear D. V was pared by 0 bases and J by 5 bases, with 4 bases between. This CDR3 has 12 residues. Germline V gene data show CDR1 as SGDLS and CDR2 as YYNGEE. The CDR3 bases are TGTGCCAGCAGCGTAGTCGTAGATACGCAGTATTTT. This encodes CASSVVVDTQYF.

A few counts support this clonotype. The V gene is TRBV6-5, the J gene TRBJ2-6; TRBD2 matches 14 bases. Germline V gene sequence: CDR1 MNHEY, CDR2 SVGAGI. The CDR3 has 18 residues. Trimming at V came to 4 bases and at J to 3 bases, leaving 5 bases not matched to a gene. In DNA form, the CDR3 reads TGTGCCAGCAGTTCCGGGACTAGCGGGAGAGGTGGGGCCAACGTCCTGACTTTC. The encoded protein is CASSSGTSGRGGANVLTF.

The CDR3 bases are TGTGCCAGCAGCTTTTCCCCCGGCGGGAGCACAGATACGCAGTATTTT. The encoded protein is CASSFSPGGSTDTQYF. The chain links TRBV5-5 to TRBJ2-3, with D maybe TRBD2 (5 bases). V was trimmed by 2 bases and J by 0 bases, leaving 13 bases between them. CDR1 and CDR2 (germline): SGHKS, YYEKEE (reference sequence). The CDR3 spans 16 residues.

This clonotype turned up a few times. V gene TRBV12-3 or TRBV12-4 combines with J gene TRBJ2-1; D is unclear. The germline V and J ends were trimmed by 6 bases and 8 bases, with 11 bases remaining between them. CDR3 length equals 12 residues. In DNA, the CDR3 is TGTGCCAGCAGCCCCGGAACCTATGAGCAGTTCTTC. As protein: CASSPGTYEQFF.

This clonotype was picked up many times. V and J are TRBV5-1 and TRBJ1-1; D is unclear. Germline CDR1 and CDR2: SGHRS and YFSETQ. The V gene lost 4 bases and the J gene lost 1 base, with 14 bases spanning the gap. This CDR3 region has 15 residues. The CDR3 sequence is CASSPTWTGNTEAFF. The CDR3 coding sequence is TGCGCCAGCAGCCCGACCTGGACTGGGAACACTGAAGCTTTCTTT. Filled out from reference TRBV5-1 and TRBJ1-1, the complete variable domain reads KAGVTQTPRYLIKTRGQQVTLSCSPISGHRSVSWYQQTPGQGLQFLFEYFSETQRNKGNFPGRFSGRQFSNSRSEMNVSTLELGDSALYLCASSPTWTGNTEAFFGQGTRLTVV.

This chain uses TRBV10-3 with TRBJ1-2; 9 nucleotides align to TRBD1. V shed 4 bases, J shed 3 bases, and the junction held 6 bases outside the gene matches. The germline V gene encodes CDR1 ENHRY and CDR2 SYGVKD. The CDR3 totals 15 residues. CDR3 in DNA: TGTGCCATCAGTGGAACAGGGGGCCGGGACTATGGCTACACCTTC. This translates into CAISGTGGRDYGYTF.

The chain links TRBV24-1 to TRBJ2-3; D not resolved. The V end lost 6 bases, the J end lost 0 bases, and 12 bases lay between the germline ends. Germline loops: CDR1 KGHDR, CDR2 SFDVKD. The CDR3 contains 15 residues. The DNA of the CDR3 is TGTGCCACCAGTTCTCTACAAGATAGCACAGATACGCAGTATTTT. Protein: CATSSLQDSTDTQYF.

This clonotype was picked up many times. The chain combines TRBV6-5 with TRBJ2-3; D remains unclear. CDR1 and CDR2 (germline): MNHEY, SVGAGI. Trimming removed 0 bases from V and 1 base from J, with 11 bases in between. This CDR3 comprises 16 residues. DNA for the CDR3: TGTGCCAGCAGTTACTCGCGGCTAGGCGGCACAGATACGCAGTATTTT. It is translated as CASSYSRLGGTDTQYF.

This chain connects TRBV6-2 or TRBV6-3 to TRBJ2-7; D is undetermined. With 2 bases removed from V and 0 bases from J, the gap between germline ends came to 14 bases. The V gene's germline CDR1 is MNHEY and CDR2 SVGEGT. This CDR3 is 16 amino acids long. The CDR3 coding sequence is TGTGCCAGCAGTTACGTCCGCGGAAATACCTCCTACGAGCAGTACTTC. Its protein is CASSYVRGNTSYEQYF.

The table lists this clonotype with a few counts. The chain links TRBV7-3 to TRBJ2-1; 13 bases are a match to TRBD2. Trimming took 10 bases from V and 4 from J; bases not matched to a gene: 31. The germline CDR1 and CDR2 sequences are SGHTA and FQGTGA. The CDR3 runs 23 residues. The CDR3 DNA reads as TGTGCCAACCGGAGGTTTTCCGCCGGTACTAGCGGGGGGGCCGTATTCATTTACAATGAGCAGTTCTTC. Protein sequence: CANRRFSAGTSGGAVFIYNEQFF.

The chain has TRBV6-2 or TRBV6-3 and TRBJ2-1, with 9 nucleotides matching TRBD2. There are 15 residues in the CDR3. Germline trimming cut 5 bases from V and 4 bases from J; bases unmatched to any gene: 6. Germline V lookup: CDR1 MNHEY, CDR2 SVGEGT. The CDR3 DNA reads TGTGCCAGCAGTCAAACTAGCGGGTGGTACAATGAGCAGTTCTTC. It encodes CASSQTSGWYNEQFF.

This clonotype has more than one count but fewer than ten. The chain recombines TRBV27 with TRBJ1-2, with 8 positions matching TRBD1. The CDR3 is 16 amino acids. From germline, CDR1 is MNHEY and CDR2 SMNVEV (reference sequence). Trimming at V came to 2 bases and at J to 4 bases, leaving 9 bases not matched to a gene. CDR3: CASSLNPTGARYGYTF. CDR3 nucleotide sequence: TGTGCCAGCAGTTTAAACCCGACAGGGGCACGCTATGGCTACACCTTC.

The chain combines TRBV6-5 with TRBJ1-2; 9 bases are shared with TRBD1. V trimming: 2 bases; J trimming: 6 bases; junction bases outside the gene matches: 4. The germline V gene has CDR1 MNHEY and CDR2 SVGAGI. The CDR3 totals 14 residues. The CDR3 loop reads CASSYGGQGNGYTF. For the CDR3, the DNA is TGTGCCAGCAGTTACGGGGGACAGGGTAATGGCTACACCTTC.

The rearrangement uses TRBV4-3 and TRBJ2-4; 9 positions agree with TRBD2. The length of the CDR3 is 13 residues. CDR1 is LGHNA, CDR2 YSLEER, per germline. Trimming took 3 bases from V and 8 from J; bases not matched to a gene: 2. This CDR3 reads CASSQRTSDIQYF. The CDR3 region has the DNA TGCGCCAGCAGCCAGCGGACTAGCGACATTCAGTACTTC.

The gene calls are TRBV20-1 and TRBJ2-3, with 7 bases aligning to TRBD1. Germline V gene lookup returns CDR1 DFQATT and CDR2 SNEGSKA (reference sequence). The trim removed 0 bases at V and 3 bases at J, leaving 6 bases unmatched. The CDR3 consists of 15 residues. CDR3 loop: CSARDGYRGTDTQYF. The DNA of the CDR3 is TGCAGTGCTAGAGATGGGTACAGGGGAACAGATACGCAGTATTTT.